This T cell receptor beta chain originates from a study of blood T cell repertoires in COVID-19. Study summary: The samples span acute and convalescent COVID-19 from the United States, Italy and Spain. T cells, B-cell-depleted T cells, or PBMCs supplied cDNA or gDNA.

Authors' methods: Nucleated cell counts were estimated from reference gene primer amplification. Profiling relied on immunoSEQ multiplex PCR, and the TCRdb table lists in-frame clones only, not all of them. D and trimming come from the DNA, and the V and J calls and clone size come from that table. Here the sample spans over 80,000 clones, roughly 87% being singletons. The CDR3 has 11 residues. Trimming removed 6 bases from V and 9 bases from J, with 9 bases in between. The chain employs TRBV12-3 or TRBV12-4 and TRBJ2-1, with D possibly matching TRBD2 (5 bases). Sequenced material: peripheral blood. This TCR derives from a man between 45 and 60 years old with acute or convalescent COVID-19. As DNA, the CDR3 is TGTGCCAGCAGCCTGGCGGGTGAGCAGTTCTTC. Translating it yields CASSLAGEQFF.